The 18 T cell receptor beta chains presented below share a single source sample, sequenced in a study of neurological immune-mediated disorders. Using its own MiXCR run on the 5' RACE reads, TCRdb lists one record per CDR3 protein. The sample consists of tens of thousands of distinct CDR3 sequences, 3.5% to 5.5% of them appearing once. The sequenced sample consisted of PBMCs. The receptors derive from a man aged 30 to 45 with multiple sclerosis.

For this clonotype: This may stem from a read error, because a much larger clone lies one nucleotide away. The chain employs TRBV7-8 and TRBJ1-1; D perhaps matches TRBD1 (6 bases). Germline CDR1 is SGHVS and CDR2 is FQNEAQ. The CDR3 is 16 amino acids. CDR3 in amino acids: CASSVARGSESTEAFF. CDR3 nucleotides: TGTGCCAGCAGCGTAGCGAGGGGGTCTGAGAGCACTGAAGCTTTCTTT.

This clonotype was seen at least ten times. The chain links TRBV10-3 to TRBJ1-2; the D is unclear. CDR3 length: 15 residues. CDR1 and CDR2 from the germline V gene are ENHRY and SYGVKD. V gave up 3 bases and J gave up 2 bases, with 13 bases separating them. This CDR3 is CAISDPRVINYGYTF. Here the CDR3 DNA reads TGTGCCATCAGTGACCCTAGGGTGATAAACTATGGCTACACCTTC.

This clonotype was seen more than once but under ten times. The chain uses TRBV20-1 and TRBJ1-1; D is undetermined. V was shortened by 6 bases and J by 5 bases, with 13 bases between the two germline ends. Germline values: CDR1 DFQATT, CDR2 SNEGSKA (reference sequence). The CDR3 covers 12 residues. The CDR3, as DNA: TGCAGTGCAGCCGGACCGGGGACTGAAGCTTTCTTT. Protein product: CSAAGPGTEAFF.

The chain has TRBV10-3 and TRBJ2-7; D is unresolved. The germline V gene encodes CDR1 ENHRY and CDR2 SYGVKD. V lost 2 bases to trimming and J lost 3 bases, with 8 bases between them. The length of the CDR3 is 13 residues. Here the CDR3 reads CAISEMPNYEQYV. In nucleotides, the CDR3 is TGTGCCATCAGTGAGATGCCAAACTACGAGCAGTACGTC.

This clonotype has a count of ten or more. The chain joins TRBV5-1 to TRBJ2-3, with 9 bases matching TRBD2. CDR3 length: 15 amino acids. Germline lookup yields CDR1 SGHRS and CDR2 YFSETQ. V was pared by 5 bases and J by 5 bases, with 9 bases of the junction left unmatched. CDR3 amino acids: CASSPGLAIIDTQYF. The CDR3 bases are TGCGCCAGCAGTCCGGGACTAGCTATTATAGATACGCAGTATTTT. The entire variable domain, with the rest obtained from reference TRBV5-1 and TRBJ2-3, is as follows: KAGVTQTPRYLIKTRGQQVTLSCSPISGHRSVSWYQQTPGQGLQFLFEYFSETQRNKGNFPGRFSGRQFSNSRSEMNVSTLELGDSALYLCASSPGLAIIDTQYFGPGTRLTVL.

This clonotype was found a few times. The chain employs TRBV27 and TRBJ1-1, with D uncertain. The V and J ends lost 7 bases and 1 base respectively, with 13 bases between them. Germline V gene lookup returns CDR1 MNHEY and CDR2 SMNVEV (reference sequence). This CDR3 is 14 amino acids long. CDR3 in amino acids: CASTFRVGNTEAFF. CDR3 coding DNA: TGTGCCAGCACCTTCAGAGTGGGGAACACTGAAGCTTTCTTT.

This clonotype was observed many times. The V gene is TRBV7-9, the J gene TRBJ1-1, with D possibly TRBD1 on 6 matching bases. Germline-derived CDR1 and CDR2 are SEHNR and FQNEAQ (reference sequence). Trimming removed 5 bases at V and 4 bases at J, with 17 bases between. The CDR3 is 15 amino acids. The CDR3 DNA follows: TGTGCCAGCAGCATACCCACAGGGATTTTCACTGAAGCTTTCTTT. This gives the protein CASSIPTGIFTEAFF.

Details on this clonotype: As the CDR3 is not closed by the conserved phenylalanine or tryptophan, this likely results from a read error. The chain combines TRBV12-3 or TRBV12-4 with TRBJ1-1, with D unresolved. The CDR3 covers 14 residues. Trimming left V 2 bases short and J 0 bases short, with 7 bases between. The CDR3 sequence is CASSLRKLNTEAFY. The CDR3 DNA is TGTGCCAGCAGTTTAAGAAAGTTGAACACTGAAGCTTTCTAT.

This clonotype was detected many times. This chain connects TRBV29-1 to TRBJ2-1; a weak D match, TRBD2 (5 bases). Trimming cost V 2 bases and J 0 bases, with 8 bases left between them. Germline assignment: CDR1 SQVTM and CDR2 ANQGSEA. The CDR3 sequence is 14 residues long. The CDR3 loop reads CSVEWERSYNEQFF. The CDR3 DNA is TGCAGCGTTGAATGGGAGCGCTCCTACAATGAGCAGTTCTTC.

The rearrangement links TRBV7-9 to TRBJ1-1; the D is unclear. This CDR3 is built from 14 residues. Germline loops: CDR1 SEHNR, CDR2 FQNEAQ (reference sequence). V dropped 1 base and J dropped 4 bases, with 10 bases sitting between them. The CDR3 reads CASSLDAVLTEAFF. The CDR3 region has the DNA TGTGCCAGCAGCTTAGATGCAGTGCTCACTGAAGCTTTCTTT. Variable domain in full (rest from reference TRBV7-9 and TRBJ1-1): DTGVSQNPRHKITKRGQNVTFRCDPISEHNRLYWYRQTLGQGPEFLTYFQNEAQLEKSRLLSDRFSAERPKGSFSTLEIQRTEQGDSAMYLCASSLDAVLTEAFFGQGTRLTVV.

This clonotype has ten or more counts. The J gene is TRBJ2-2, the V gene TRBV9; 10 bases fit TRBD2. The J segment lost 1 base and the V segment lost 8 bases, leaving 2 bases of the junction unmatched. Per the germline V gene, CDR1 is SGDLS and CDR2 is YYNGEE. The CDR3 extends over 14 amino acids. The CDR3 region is CASRLAGNTGELFF. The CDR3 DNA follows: TGTGCCAGTAGACTAGCGGGGAACACCGGGGAGCTGTTTTTT.

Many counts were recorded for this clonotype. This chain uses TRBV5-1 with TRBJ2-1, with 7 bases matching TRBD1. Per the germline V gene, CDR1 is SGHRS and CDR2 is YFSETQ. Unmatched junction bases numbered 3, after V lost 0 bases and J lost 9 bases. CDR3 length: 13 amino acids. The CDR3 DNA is TGCGCCAGCAGCTTGGGACAGGGCGGTGAGCAGTTCTTC. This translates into CASSLGQGGEQFF. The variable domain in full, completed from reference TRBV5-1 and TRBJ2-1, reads KAGVTQTPRYLIKTRGQQVTLSCSPISGHRSVSWYQQTPGQGLQFLFEYFSETQRNKGNFPGRFSGRQFSNSRSEMNVSTLELGDSALYLCASSLGQGGEQFFGPGTRLTVL.

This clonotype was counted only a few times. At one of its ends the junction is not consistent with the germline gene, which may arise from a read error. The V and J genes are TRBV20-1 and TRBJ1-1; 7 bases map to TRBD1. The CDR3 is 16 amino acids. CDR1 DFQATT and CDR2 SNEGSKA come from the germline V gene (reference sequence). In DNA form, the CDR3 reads TGCAGTGCTAGAGTCCACTGGGGACAGAGGAATACTGAAGCCTTCTTT. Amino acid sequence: CSARVHWGQRNTEAFF.

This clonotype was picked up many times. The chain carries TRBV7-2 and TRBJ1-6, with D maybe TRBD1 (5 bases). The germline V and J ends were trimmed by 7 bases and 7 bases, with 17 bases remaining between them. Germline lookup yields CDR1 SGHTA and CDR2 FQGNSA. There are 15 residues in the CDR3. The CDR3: CASIKTGLGNSPLHF. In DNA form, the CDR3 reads TGTGCCAGCATTAAAACGGGGCTGGGGAATTCACCCCTCCACTTT.

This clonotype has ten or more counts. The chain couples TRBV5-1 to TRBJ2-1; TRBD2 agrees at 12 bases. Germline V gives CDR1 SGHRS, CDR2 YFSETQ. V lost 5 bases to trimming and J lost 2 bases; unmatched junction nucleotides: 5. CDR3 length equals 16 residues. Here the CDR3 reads CASRSLAGGPYNEQFF. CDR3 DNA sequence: TGCGCCAGCAGATCACTAGCGGGGGGTCCCTACAATGAGCAGTTCTTC.

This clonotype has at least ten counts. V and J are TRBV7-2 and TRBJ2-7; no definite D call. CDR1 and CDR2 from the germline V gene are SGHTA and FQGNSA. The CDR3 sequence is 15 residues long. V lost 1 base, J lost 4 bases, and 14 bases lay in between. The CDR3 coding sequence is TGTGCCAGCAGCTTAGGAGGCGGTCCCCCTTACGAGCAGTACGTC. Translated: CASSLGGGPPYEQYV.

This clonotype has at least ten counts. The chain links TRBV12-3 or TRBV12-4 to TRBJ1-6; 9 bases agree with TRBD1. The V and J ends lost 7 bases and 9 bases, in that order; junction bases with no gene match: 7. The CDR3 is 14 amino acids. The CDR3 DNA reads TGTGCCAGCAATAACAGGGGGCCAGGTTCACCCCTCCACTTT. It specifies CASNNRGPGSPLHF.

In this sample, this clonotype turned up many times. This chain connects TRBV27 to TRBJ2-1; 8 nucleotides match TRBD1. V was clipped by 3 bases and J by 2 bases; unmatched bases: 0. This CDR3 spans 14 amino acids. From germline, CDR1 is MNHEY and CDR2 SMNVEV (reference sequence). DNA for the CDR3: TGTGCCAGCAGTTTGGACAGGGCCTACAATGAGCAGTTCTTC. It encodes CASSLDRAYNEQFF.